The present T cell receptor (beta chain) was sequenced within a study of cytomegalovirus exposure and HLA in healthy donors. Overall study results and limits: In an earlier analysis, about 87% or about 30%: the productive usage of most TCR beta V segments. Cytomegalovirus-associated TCR beta chains were listed, numbering some 170. Per published accounts, TCR beta sequences correctly predicted the HLA-A and HLA-B alleles of most subjects.

The primer mix had 60 Vbeta and 13 Jbeta primers. Sequencing used immunoSEQ multiplex PCR; TCRdb keeps in-frame clones, though not all of them. Of approximately 70,000 clones in the sample, more than 80% were seen once. After removal of 3 bases from V and 3 bases from J, the junction contained 6 bases not matched to a gene. Germline CDR1 and CDR2: KGHSH and LQKENI. This CDR3 comprises 15 residues. Comment on this clone: Its antigen is not identified.

Sequencing was performed on PBMCs. The rearrangement links TRBV18 to TRBJ1-1, with 8 positions matching TRBD1. The receptor was isolated from a young woman in good health and CMV-seronegative. The CDR3 spells CASSPLQGGDTEAFF. The CDR3 nucleotides read TGTGCCAGCTCACCCCTACAGGGGGGTGACACTGAAGCTTTCTTT.